The 31 T cell receptor beta chains below all came from one sample that was sequenced in a study of regulatory T cells in long-lasting Graves disease. Researchers made TCR beta libraries by using iRepertoire HTBI primers and running Arm-PCR on CDR3 regions. TCRdb re-analysed the multiplex PCR reads in MiXCR, keeping a single row per CDR3 protein. The sample carries approximately 400,000 distinct CDR3 sequences, around a sixth recorded once. Time point described: newly diagnosed GD, antithyroid drugs for less than 3 months. The authors made the TCR library using RNA they extracted from PBMCs. The sequences come from peripheral blood mononuclear cells (PBMCs), collected at new diagnosis, from a patient treated with antithyroid drugs. The source of these receptors is a female donor with Graves disease.

This clonotype was seen many times. The gene calls are TRBV13 and TRBJ2-1, with 11 bases matching TRBD2. Germline CDR1 reads PRHDT; CDR2 reads FYEKMQ (reference sequence). The junction had 4 bases not matched to a gene; V was cut back by 5 bases and J by 4 bases. CDR3 length: 15 residues. CDR3 sequence: CASSHGTSGYNEQFF. The CDR3, as DNA: TGTGCCAGCAGCCACGGGACTAGCGGATACAATGAGCAGTTCTTC.

This clonotype came up many times. J is TRBJ1-2 and V is TRBV12-3 or TRBV12-4; unclear D gene. The V end lost 3 bases, the J end lost 8 bases, and 16 bases lay between the germline ends. The CDR3 is 14 amino acids. CDR3 region: CASSFHREDGGYTF. Written as DNA, the CDR3 is TGTGCCAGCAGTTTTCATCGGGAAGATGGCGGCTACACCTTC.

This clonotype has at least ten counts. This chain joins TRBV12-3 or TRBV12-4 and TRBJ1-1; 7 bases match TRBD1. J lost 3 bases, V lost 6 bases, and 7 bases had no gene match. The CDR3 has 14 residues. The CDR3 region has the DNA TGTGCCAGCAGCCCCAGGGGGGGGGACACTGAAGCTTTCTTT. It translates to CASSPRGGDTEAFF.

The chain combines TRBV12-3 or TRBV12-4 with TRBJ2-7; tentative D call: TRBD2 (5 bases). V was pared by 8 bases and J by 7 bases, with 24 bases between. The CDR3 extends over 15 amino acids. CDR3 amino acids: CASGEEGLGINEQYF. CDR3 DNA sequence: TGTGCCAGCGGTGAAGAGGGTCTGGGGATTAATGAGCAGTACTTC.

The rearrangement links TRBV5-1 to TRBJ1-1; maybe TRBD1 (5 bases). The length of the CDR3 is 14 residues. Germline values: CDR1 SGHRS, CDR2 YFSETQ. Trimming removed 3 bases from V and 6 bases from J, with 15 bases in between. CDR3 sequence: CASSSDSGWSEAFF. The DNA for the CDR3 is TGCGCCAGCAGCTCCGACAGTGGCTGGTCTGAAGCTTTCTTT.

This clonotype occurred many times. The J gene is TRBJ2-3, the V gene TRBV11-2; D is perhaps TRBD1 or TRBD2 (5 bases each). The CDR3 extends over 14 amino acids. Deletions cut 5 bases from V and 5 bases from J, with 14 bases between. Looked up from germline, CDR1 is SGHAT and CDR2 is FQNNGV. In DNA, the CDR3 is TGTGCCAGCAGCCCCGGGACCAACCGAGATACGCAGTATTTT. This codes for CASSPGTNRDTQYF.

The genes are TRBV6-1 and TRBJ1-2; 8 nucleotides line up with TRBD1. The CDR3 covers 15 residues. V was pared by 6 bases and J by 6 bases, with 12 bases of the junction left unmatched. From germline, CDR1 is MNHNS and CDR2 SASEGT. The DNA for the CDR3 is TGTGCCAGCAGGCGAGTGACCGGGACAGGCCATGGCTACACCTTC. This gives the protein CASRRVTGTGHGYTF.

The gene calls are TRBV6-5 and TRBJ1-1; TRBD1 matches 9 bases. Looked up from germline, CDR1 is MNHEY and CDR2 is SVGAGI. J gave up 1 base and V 2 bases, and 5 bases lay outside the gene matches. The CDR3 has 16 amino acids. CDR3 in amino acids: CASSYTGTGWNTEAFF. The CDR3 region has the DNA TGTGCCAGCAGTTACACCGGGACAGGGTGGAACACTGAAGCTTTCTTT.

This clonotype appeared many times. The chain couples TRBV5-5 to TRBJ2-7; 7 nucleotides line up with TRBD1. In germline, CDR1 is SGHKS, CDR2 YYEKEE (reference sequence). The CDR3 runs 11 residues. The trim removed 4 bases at V and 7 bases at J, leaving 2 bases unmatched. The CDR3 coding sequence is TGTGCCAGCAGCCTACAGGGGGAGCAGTACTTC. Its translation: CASSLQGEQYF.

The rearrangement joins TRBV19 to TRBJ2-1; maybe TRBD2 (5 bases). Germline V gene data show CDR1 as LNHDA and CDR2 as SQIVND (reference sequence). The CDR3 length is 13 residues. Trimming stripped 6 bases from V and 9 bases from J, with 15 bases between. The CDR3 here is CASSLRGSGEQFF. DNA for the CDR3: TGTGCCAGTAGCCTGAGAGGGTCCGGTGAGCAGTTCTTC.

The sample holds many counts of this clonotype. The V call is TRBV28, the J call TRBJ2-1; the match to TRBD2 covers 7 bases. CDR1 MDHEN and CDR2 SYDVKM come from the germline V gene. There are 14 residues in the CDR3. Trimming at V came to 5 bases and at J to 5 bases, leaving 6 bases not matched to a gene. CDR3 in DNA: TGTGCCAGCAGTCCCCGACTAGCCCACAATGAGCAGTTCTTC. Translated, it gives CASSPRLAHNEQFF.

There are many counts of this clonotype. The chain has TRBV27 and TRBJ2-7, with D unclear. The V end was cut by 7 bases, the J end by 12 bases, with 19 bases between. The CDR3 is 12 residues long. Looked up from germline, CDR1 is MNHEY and CDR2 is SMNVEV (reference sequence). The CDR3 DNA follows: TGTGCCAGCACATTTGGCATGGGTGTCTTGTACTTC. It specifies CASTFGMGVLYF.

This clonotype was seen at least ten times. The germline gene is not matched at one end of the junction; a read error may be the cause. This chain connects TRBV5-1 to TRBJ2-7; unclear D gene. The CDR3 spans 12 residues. Germline CDR1 reads SGHRS; CDR2 reads YFSETQ. The CDR3 protein is CASRPDSYEQYF. The CDR3 bases are TGTGCCAGCAGACCAGACTCCTACGAGCAGTACTTC.

The sample holds a few counts of this clonotype. J is TRBJ1-5 and V is TRBV12-5, with D unresolved. Germline CDR1 reads LGHNT; CDR2 reads FRNRAP. This CDR3 is 11 amino acids long. V was shortened by 5 bases and J by 5 bases, with 4 bases between the two germline ends. The CDR3 spells CASGAYQPQHF. CDR3 DNA: TGTGCTAGTGGTGCCTATCAGCCCCAGCATTTT.

This clonotype was counted at least ten times. The V gene is TRBV13, the J gene TRBJ1-1; TRBD1 is a possible D gene (5 bases). Germline V gives CDR1 PRHDT, CDR2 FYEKMQ (reference sequence). This CDR3 contains 14 residues. V gave up 1 base and J gave up 6 bases, with 12 bases separating them. The DNA for the CDR3 is TGTGCCAGCAGCTTAGATCTGGGACGGGCTGAAGCTTTCTTT. This encodes CASSLDLGRAEAFF.

This clonotype was counted at least ten times. This sequence joins TRBV9 and TRBJ2-3, with D possibly being TRBD2 (5 bases). V was cut by 2 bases and J by 3 bases, with 13 bases left in between. Germline CDR1 is SGDLS and CDR2 is YYNGEE. CDR3 size: 15 residues. In nucleotides, the CDR3 is TGTGCCAGCAGCGTTTATGGTTCGGGAACAGATACGCAGTATTTT. It specifies CASSVYGSGTDTQYF.

This clonotype was picked up many times. The V call is TRBV11-2, the J call TRBJ2-5, with TRBD2 matching 7 bases. Germline trimming cut 1 base from V and 4 bases from J; bases unmatched to any gene: 6. There are 15 residues in the CDR3. In germline, CDR1 is SGHAT, CDR2 FQNNGV. The CDR3 region has the DNA TGTGCCAGCAGCTTAGTGGGCGGGGGACGAGAGACCCAGTACTTC. Protein: CASSLVGGGRETQYF.

This clonotype was seen a handful of times. A much larger clone sits a single nucleotide away, making a read error possible. The gene calls are TRBV9 and TRBJ1-1; 8 bases are a match to TRBD1. Germline V lookup: CDR1 SGDLS, CDR2 YYNGEE. This CDR3 region has 16 residues. In nucleotides, the CDR3 is TGTGCCAGCAGCGCAGGGACAGGTTATGTCGACACTGGAGCTTTCTTT. Amino acid sequence: CASSAGTGYVDTGAFF.

This sequence joins TRBV5-1 and TRBJ1-1; D not certain. Trimming pared 5 bases from V and 5 bases from J, leaving 13 bases between. This CDR3 region has 13 residues. Germline assignment: CDR1 SGHRS and CDR2 YFSETQ. CDR3 in amino acids: CASRVVLGTEAFF. DNA of the CDR3: TGCGCCAGCAGGGTGGTGCTAGGGACTGAAGCTTTCTTT.

The chain links TRBV27 to TRBJ2-2; no clear D. This CDR3 contains 11 residues. V was cut by 10 bases and J by 8 bases, with 11 bases left in between. The V gene's germline CDR1 is MNHEY and CDR2 SMNVEV (reference sequence). The CDR3 DNA reads TGTGCCAACAAGTACGGAGGGGAGCTGTTTTTT. Amino acids: CANKYGGELFF.

At least ten counts were recorded for this clonotype. This sequence joins TRBV7-2 and TRBJ2-7; TRBD1 might be the D (6 bases). The V end lost 5 bases, the J end lost 2 bases, and 10 bases lay between the germline ends. CDR3 length equals 13 residues. Germline V lookup: CDR1 SGHTA, CDR2 FQGNSA. The CDR3 DNA is TGTGCCAGCAGCATGGACAGAGCCTACGAGCAGTACTTC. It codes for CASSMDRAYEQYF.

This clonotype appeared many times. V usage is TRBV7-6 and J usage is TRBJ2-2; TRBD1 matches 8 bases. The CDR3 spans 21 residues. Germline values: CDR1 SGHVS, CDR2 FNYEAQ. The ends lost 4 bases at V and 4 bases at J; junction bases unmatched: 23. The CDR3 DNA follows: TGTGCCAGCAGCTCCCTTATAGGGACCGCGACAGGGGTGGACAGCACCGGGGAGCTGTTTTTT. It specifies CASSSLIGTATGVDSTGELFF.

V gene TRBV20-1 combines with J gene TRBJ2-3; TRBD1 aligns across 8 bases. The J segment lost 0 bases and the V segment lost 2 bases, leaving 1 base of the junction unmatched. This CDR3 spans 14 amino acids. Germline V CDR1 and CDR2: DFQATT, SNEGSKA (reference sequence). CDR3 DNA: TGCAGTGCTAGAAGGGACAGGAGCACAGATACGCAGTATTTT. This sequence encodes CSARRDRSTDTQYF.

The V call is TRBV7-2, the J call TRBJ2-6; maybe TRBD1 (9 bases). V was trimmed by 3 bases and J by 4 bases, leaving 19 bases between them. The CDR3 has 18 amino acids. The germline V gene encodes CDR1 SGHTA and CDR2 FQGNSA. CDR3 protein: CASSFSGTGSSGANVLTF. As DNA, the CDR3 is TGTGCCAGCAGCTTTAGCGGGACAGGGAGCTCCGGGGCCAACGTCCTGACTTTC. Based on the CDR3 plus reference TRBV7-2 and TRBJ2-6, the full variable domain is GAGVSQSPSNKVTEKGKDVELRCDPISGHTALYWYRQSLGQGLEFLIYFQGNSAPDKSGLPSDRFSAERTGGSVSTLTIQRTQQEDSAVYLCASSFSGTGSSGANVLTFGAGSRLTVL.

This chain connects TRBV18 to TRBJ1-1; D ambiguous. The CDR3 is 15 amino acids. V gave up 5 bases and J gave up 1 base, with 14 bases separating them. The V gene's germline CDR1 is KGHSH and CDR2 LQKENI. CDR3 in DNA: TGTGCCAGCTCATATGCCGACGCAGGGAACACTGAAGCTTTCTTT. This encodes CASSYADAGNTEAFF.

This clonotype was picked up many times. The rearrangement joins TRBV7-3 to TRBJ2-3, with TRBD2 as a possible D gene (6 bases). The CDR3 consists of 16 residues. CDR1 is SGHTA, CDR2 FQGTGA, per germline. The V and J ends lost 3 bases and 3 bases respectively, with 16 bases between them. The CDR3 region has the DNA TGTGCCAGCAGCTTGCGGGAAGGACTTCCTACAGATACGCAGTATTTT. It translates to CASSLREGLPTDTQYF.

This clonotype was detected ten times or more. The rearrangement uses TRBV3-1 and TRBJ1-1; 7 positions agree with TRBD1. The V gene's germline CDR1 is LGHDT and CDR2 YNNKEL (reference sequence). V shed 6 bases, J shed 7 bases, and the junction held 5 bases outside the gene matches. The CDR3 is 12 residues long. CDR3 region: CASRHQGGEAFF. The CDR3 nucleotides read TGTGCCAGCAGGCACCAGGGGGGTGAAGCTTTCTTT.

In its sample, this clonotype was seen many times. The chain joins TRBV3-1 to TRBJ1-6, with D perhaps matching TRBD1 (5 bases). The CDR3 covers 17 residues. Germline loops: CDR1 LGHDT, CDR2 YNNKEL (reference sequence). Trimming stripped 0 bases from V and 9 bases from J, with 18 bases between. The CDR3 nucleotides are TGTGCCAGCAGCCAAGATTGGGGGAGCGGGATTGGTTCACCCCTCCACTTT. It encodes CASSQDWGSGIGSPLHF. The whole variable domain, remainder taken from reference TRBV3-1 and TRBJ1-6, is DTAVSQTPKYLVTQMGNDKSIKCEQNLGHDTMYWYKQDSKKFLKIMFSYNNKELIINETVPNRFSPKSPDKAHLNLHINSLELGDSAVYFCASSQDWGSGIGSPLHFGNGTRLTVT.

This clonotype was counted ten times or more. This sequence joins TRBV6-2 or TRBV6-3 and TRBJ1-2, with TRBD1 matching over 10 bases. V trimming: 2 bases; J trimming: 6 bases; junction bases outside the gene matches: 3. The CDR3 runs to 14 residues. Germline values: CDR1 MNHEY, CDR2 SVGEGT. The CDR3 sequence: CASSYDGTGDGYTF. The CDR3 coding sequence is TGTGCCAGCAGTTACGACGGGACAGGGGATGGCTACACCTTC.

This clonotype was counted at least ten times. The chain recombines TRBV12-3 or TRBV12-4 with TRBJ1-2; 12 bases align to TRBD1. The CDR3 is 15 amino acids. With V trimmed by 6 bases and J by 3 bases, 5 bases remained unmatched. This chain's CDR3 is CASRRDRGRHYGYTF. The CDR3 DNA is TGTGCCAGCAGGCGGGACAGGGGGCGTCACTATGGCTACACCTTC.

Ten or more counts support this clonotype. This chain uses TRBV12-3 or TRBV12-4 with TRBJ1-2; the D is unclear. The CDR3 runs to 15 residues. V was shortened by 1 base and J by 3 bases, with 12 bases between the two germline ends. Here the CDR3 reads CASSLGSLGDYGYTF. CDR3 coding DNA: TGTGCCAGCAGTTTAGGGTCCCTTGGAGACTATGGCTACACCTTC.